This TCR beta chain comes out of a study of blood T cell repertoires in COVID-19. Study information: The analysed material was cDNA or gDNA that came from T cells, B-cell-depleted T cells, or PBMCs.

The CDR3 length is 15 residues. CDR1 and CDR2 (germline): SGHRS, YFSETQ. V was cut by 4 bases and J by 10 bases, with 18 bases left in between. Living in roughly 25 US areas, the participants were between roughly 18 and 89 years of age. Donors were grouped by their self-reported clinical history. Generated by immunoSEQ multiplex PCR, the TCRdb table keeps only in-frame clones and is missing some. The sample lists around 190,000 clones; just over 85% were seen once. Sequenced: PBMCs or T cells enriched from blood (not recorded which). This clonotype originated in a woman aged 18 to 35 who had recovered from COVID-19. This rearrangement joins TRBV5-1 to TRBJ1-6; TRBD1 is a possible D gene (6 bases). CDR3 coding DNA: TGCGCCAGCAGCCACTCAGACAGGACCGGGTCACCCCTCCACTTT. Amino acids: CASSHSDRTGSPLHF. Using reference TRBV5-1 and TRBJ1-6 for the parts outside the CDR3, the full variable domain is KAGVTQTPRYLIKTRGQQVTLSCSPISGHRSVSWYQQTPGQGLQFLFEYFSETQRNKGNFPGRFSGRQFSNSRSEMNVSTLELGDSALYLCASSHSDRTGSPLHFGNGTRLTVT.